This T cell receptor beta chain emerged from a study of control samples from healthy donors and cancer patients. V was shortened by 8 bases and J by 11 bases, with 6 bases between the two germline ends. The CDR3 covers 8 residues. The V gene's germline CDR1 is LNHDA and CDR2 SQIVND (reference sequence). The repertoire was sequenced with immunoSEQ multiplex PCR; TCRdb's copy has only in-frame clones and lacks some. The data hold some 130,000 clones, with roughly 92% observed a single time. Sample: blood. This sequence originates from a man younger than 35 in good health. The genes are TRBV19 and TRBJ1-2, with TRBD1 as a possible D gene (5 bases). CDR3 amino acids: CASGAYTF. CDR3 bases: TGTGCCAGTGGGGCGTACACCTTC.